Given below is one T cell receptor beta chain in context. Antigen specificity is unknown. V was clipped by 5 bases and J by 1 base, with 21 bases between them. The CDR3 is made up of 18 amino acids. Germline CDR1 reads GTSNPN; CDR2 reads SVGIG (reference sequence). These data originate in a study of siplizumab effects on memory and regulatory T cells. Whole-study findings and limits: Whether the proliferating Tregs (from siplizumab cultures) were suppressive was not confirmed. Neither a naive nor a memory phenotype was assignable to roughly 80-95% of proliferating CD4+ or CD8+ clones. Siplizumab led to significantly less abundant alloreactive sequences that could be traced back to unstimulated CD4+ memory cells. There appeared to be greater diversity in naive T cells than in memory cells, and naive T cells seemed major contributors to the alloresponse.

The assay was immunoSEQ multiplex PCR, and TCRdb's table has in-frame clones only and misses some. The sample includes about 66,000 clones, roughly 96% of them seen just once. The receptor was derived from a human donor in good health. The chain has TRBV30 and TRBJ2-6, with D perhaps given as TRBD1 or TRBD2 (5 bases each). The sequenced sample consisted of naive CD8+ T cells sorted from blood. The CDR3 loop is CAWDAPRDRFSGANVLTF. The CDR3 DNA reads TGTGCCTGGGATGCCCCCCGGGACCGGTTTTCTGGGGCCAACGTCCTGACTTTC.